This TCR beta chain is drawn from a study of response to subunit inactivated influenza vaccine. Findings and caveats of the study: A suggestion made by the authors is that each seasonal influenza vaccination recruits few new T cells.

The junction had 4 bases not matched to a gene; V was cut back by 5 bases and J by 4 bases. CDR3 length: 14 amino acids. There are a few counts of this clonotype. The antigen is not known. TCRdb re-derived calls from the RT-PCR reads in MiXCR, one entry per CDR3 protein. The sample records hundreds of thousands of distinct CDR3 sequences, 15% to 20% being singletons. Sequencing used CD4+ T cells sorted from PBMCs, obtained 23 to 25 months after vaccination. V is TRBV12-3 or TRBV12-4 and J is TRBJ2-2, with 7 bases identical to TRBD2. The clonotype was recovered from a man aged 45-69 years who received an inactivated influenza vaccine. The CDR3 DNA reads TGTGCCAGCAGTGCCAGCGGGACCACCGGGGAGCTGTTTTTT. Translating it yields CASSASGTTGELFF.